This T cell receptor beta chain was retrieved from a study of control samples from healthy donors and cancer patients. Clones were sequenced by immunoSEQ multiplex PCR, and TCRdb holds only the in-frame ones, with some missing. The repertoire holds 26,000 or so clones, 91% seen once, with 10% to 15% in the top ten. Looked up from germline, CDR1 is MNHNS and CDR2 is SASEGT. Trimming shortened V by 2 bases and J by 6 bases, and 11 bases separated the two germline ends. The CDR3 covers 15 residues. The sample consisted of PBMCs. V and J are TRBV6-1 and TRBJ2-6, with D perhaps TRBD1 or TRBD2 (5 bases each). The TCR comes from a man aged 50 to 60 with lung cancer. The CDR3 sequence is CASSEWGTAANVLTF. The CDR3 region has the DNA TGTGCCAGCAGTGAATGGGGGACGGCGGCCAACGTCCTGACTTTC.